The source of this T cell receptor (beta chain) is a study of shared clonotypes between healthy human individuals (dated by TCRdb to the early 2020s). For the wider study: The cohort included three men and a couple of women between 18 and 49 years of age. For each donor, three plates each were used for CD4 naive and CD4 memory, two plates were used for CD8 naive, and one plate was used for CD8 memory. The study deeply sequenced blood TCR repertoires of five healthy adults to estimate repertoire size and the extent of clonotype sharing between individuals. To increase sequencing depth and limit assay-specific biases, TCR repertoire library preparation and sequencing were carried out by different laboratories using diverse techniques. Between about 0.85 and 10 billion PBMCs per donor were obtained by leukapheresis. General study outcomes and caveats: Compared with non-shared clonotypes, clonotypes shared by all four sorted-subset donors had higher generation probabilities. Incomplete sequencing was indicated by rarefaction of sorted-subset datasets, despite the large sequencing depth. Only blood was sampled, and tissue TCR repertoires likely differ from those in blood. Sharing across several donors was observed for approximately 5% of naive CD4, about 4% of naive CD8, 2% to 2.5% of memory CD4, and roughly 0.4% of memory CD8 clonotypes. Based on pairwise subsampling, the degree of clonotype sharing among donors was expected to be affected by sequencing depth. Naive subsets generally had larger estimated clonotype richness than memory subsets did. The genetic and exposure-history diversity represented was limited by the small number of donors.

TCR CDR3 regions were amplified from genomic DNA by multiplex PCR using the deep immunoSEQ assay. Extracted genomic DNA from each cell subset was distributed evenly across all wells of several immunoSEQ 96-well plates, and each plate was treated as a replicate. Each replicate PCR for sorted subsets received about 220 ng genomic DNA, equal to 30,000 or so T cell genomes. The purified libraries were quantified using a Qubit 3.0 fluorometer, sized with a Bioanalyzer 2100, and then quantified again using the KAPA Library Quantification kit. A separate single-read 150-cycle Illumina NextSeq 550 flow cell was used to sequence each immunoSEQ 96-well plate. Under the source paper's analysis protocol: Because only junctional sequences without quality scores were contained in the immunoSEQ output, filtering matching that applied to full-length reads could not be performed. Sequences were annotated with PyIR, a Python wrapper for IgBLAST v1.9, using IMGT germline references to assign V/J genes and CDR3. Reads with weak V/J assignments (E-value above 1e-6), missing CDR3, stop codons, out-of-frame junctions, or ambiguous translated residues were removed. V3J clonotypes were defined as sequences sharing the same inferred V gene, J gene, and CDR3 amino acid sequence. Percentage overlap between repertoires was calculated by dividing the number of shared unique clonotypes by the size of the smaller repertoire. Three approaches were used to assess repertoire richness: RTK rarefaction, the Chao1 estimator, and Recon v2.1 estimates of unobserved clonotypes. Generation probabilities were computed with OLGA for all TCRbeta clonotypes obtained by the gDNA method from four donors. TCRdb limited this immuneACCESS table to in-frame rearrangements with V and J called. A share of clones is missing; checked studies link under half to unresolved V genes, and the rest is unexplained. D and trimming were read from the DNA, whereas the V and J calls and clone size are those reported in that table. This sample lists millions of clones; around 90% were detected once. Under 0.15% of the sample lies in the top ten.

This clone was counted between two and nine times. The target of this receptor is not known. Within one base of it there is no much larger clone, and no base qualities were kept. Healthy HIV-negative adults with no recently reported acute infections or vaccinations were included as donors. Every donor was a Caucasian adult residing in Nashville, Tennessee, USA. CD4+ T cells were enriched by magnetic negative selection; naive cells were then positively selected on CD45RA, and the negative fraction formed the memory subset. Blood was obtained by leukapheresis, after which PBMCs were separated by Ficoll-Histopaque density gradient centrifugation and cryopreserved in liquid nitrogen vapor phase. Analytical flow cytometry was used to check the purity and quantity of every magnetically sorted T cell population. Each sorted fraction had its genomic DNA isolated and then quantified by UV absorbance on a Nanodrop 2000c.

The receptor's source is a man younger than 35 in good health. Sequenced material: naive CD4+ T cells sorted from blood. The sample's cell subset or site, from its label and the paper: CD45RA+ positively selected.

The bases are TGTGCCAGCAGCCCAAAGGCAGGGACCTACAATGAGCAGTTCTTC. Its translation is CASSPKAGTYNEQFF. This receptor chain uses TRBV4-2 and TRBJ2-1, and perhaps TRBD1 as D gene, on 5 matching bases. Measured from the cysteine to the phenylalanine, the CDR3 is 15 residues long. Left in the record is the CDR3 DNA by itself, 45 bases read in frame from the first base. For CDR1 and CDR2, the germline V gene lists LGHNA and YNFKEQ. The trim is 4 bases for V and 2 bases for J, with a gap of 12 bases between the germline ends.